Below are 26 T cell receptor beta chains sequenced from a single sample in a study of T-cell memory formation after mild COVID-19. TCRdb passed the 5' RACE reads through MiXCR, listing each CDR3 protein once. This table has 100,000 to 130,000 distinct CDR3 sequences, roughly a sixth appearing once. Sequencing was carried out using PBMCs or a T cell subset sorted from them (not recorded which). Receptors originate from a man aged 18 to 29 who had mild COVID-19 (a few samples of this study predate the infection). Cell type and time point are not known.

In its sample, this clonotype was seen a few times. The rearrangement joins TRBV4-2 to TRBJ2-7; no reliable D call. Per the germline V gene, CDR1 is LGHNA and CDR2 is YNFKEQ. The CDR3 is made up of 13 amino acids. The V end lost 1 base, the J end lost 6 bases, and 10 bases lay between the germline ends. This CDR3 is CASSQGLGIEQYF. The CDR3 coding sequence is TGTGCCAGCAGCCAAGGATTAGGGATCGAGCAGTACTTC.

Ten or more counts support this clonotype. The rearrangement links TRBV5-6 to TRBJ2-5, with 10 positions matching TRBD2. CDR1 SGHDT and CDR2 YYEEEE come from the germline V gene. CDR3 length equals 15 residues. With 0 bases clipped from V and 1 base from J, the junction kept 0 bases outside the gene matches. The CDR3 nucleotides are TGTGCCAGCAGCTTGGCTAGCGGGAGCCAAGAGACCCAGTACTTC. Translating gives CASSLASGSQETQYF.

This clonotype came up many times. CDR3 DNA sequence: TGTGCCAGCAGCTTAACTTACGCCGGGGAGCTGTTTTTT. It yields the protein CASSLTYAGELFF. The gene calls are TRBV7-3 and TRBJ2-2; no clear D gene. V was clipped by 0 bases and J by 6 bases, with 5 bases between them. The CDR3 contains 13 residues. Germline CDR1 and CDR2: SGHTA and FQGTGA.

This clonotype has just a few counts. V and J are TRBV25-1 and TRBJ1-2, with TRBD1 identical over 7 bases. The V gene end was trimmed by 5 bases and the J gene end by 2 bases; junction bases not matched to a gene: 5. This CDR3 contains 14 residues. Germline V gene lookup returns CDR1 MGHDK and CDR2 SYGVNS. CDR3 bases: TGTGCCAGCAGTTCAGGGGGAGGAAACTATGGCTACACCTTC. This sequence encodes CASSSGGGNYGYTF.

The rearrangement joins TRBV20-1 to TRBJ2-3, with a possible D match to TRBD2 (5 bases). The CDR3 loop spans 14 amino acids. Trimming removed 5 bases at V and 4 bases at J, with 16 bases between. Germline assignment: CDR1 DFQATT and CDR2 SNEGSKA (reference sequence). The CDR3 spells CSASRLGGADTQYF. CDR3 DNA sequence: TGCAGTGCTTCACGGCTAGGAGGCGCAGATACGCAGTATTTT.

The genes are TRBV12-3 or TRBV12-4 and TRBJ2-1, with 10 bases lining up with TRBD2. This CDR3 comprises 15 residues. The ends lost 5 bases at V and 5 bases at J; junction bases unmatched: 6. The chain's CDR3 is CASSRTSGYDNEQFF. CDR3 in DNA: TGTGCCAGCAGTCGGACTAGCGGATATGACAATGAGCAGTTCTTC.

The J gene is TRBJ2-3, the V gene TRBV7-9; D might be TRBD1 (6 bases). The V and J ends lost 5 bases and 2 bases respectively, with 17 bases between them. This CDR3 is built from 16 residues. Germline V gene data show CDR1 as SEHNR and CDR2 as FQNEAQ (reference sequence). The CDR3 DNA reads as TGTGCCAGCAGCGCCCTACAGGGCCCCCCCACAGATACGCAGTATTTT. Translating gives CASSALQGPPTDTQYF.

This clonotype has more than one count but fewer than ten. The CDR3 here is CASGRRASSGANVLTF. The DNA for the CDR3 is TGTGCCAGCGGCCGCAGGGCAAGCTCTGGGGCCAACGTCCTGACTTTC. The J gene is TRBJ2-6, the V gene TRBV6-2 or TRBV6-3; a weak D match, TRBD1 (5 bases). In germline, CDR1 is MNHEY, CDR2 SVGEGT. Between the trimmed V and J ends, which lost 8 bases and 0 bases, there was a span of 14 bases. The CDR3 totals 16 residues.

The CDR3 loop reads CATSDASSSYNEQFF. CDR3 nucleotide sequence: TGTGCCACCAGTGATGCCTCGAGCTCCTACAATGAGCAGTTCTTC. The V and J genes are TRBV24-1 and TRBJ2-1, with D unclear. This CDR3 comprises 15 residues. V was trimmed by 3 bases and J by 0 bases, leaving 8 bases between them. Germline assignment: CDR1 KGHDR and CDR2 SFDVKD.

This clonotype was seen a few times. This chain links TRBV12-3 or TRBV12-4 with TRBJ1-2; 12 nucleotides line up with TRBD1. The V gene end was trimmed by 2 bases and the J gene end by 4 bases; junction bases not matched to a gene: 2. The length of the CDR3 is 15 residues. CDR3 residues: CASSLRDRGLYGYTF. The CDR3 nucleotides read TGTGCCAGCAGTTTAAGGGACAGGGGGCTCTATGGCTACACCTTC.

The CDR3 loop reads CASSQDAGGGNEQFF. The CDR3 DNA reads TGTGCCAGCAGCCAAGATGCAGGGGGTGGAAATGAGCAGTTCTTC. The V call is TRBV3-1, the J call TRBJ2-1; TRBD1 matches 7 bases. J was trimmed by 7 bases and V by 0 bases; bases with no gene match: 6. The V gene's germline CDR1 is LGHDT and CDR2 YNNKEL (reference sequence). CDR3 length: 15 amino acids.

This clonotype was seen a handful of times. The chain joins TRBV12-3 or TRBV12-4 to TRBJ2-1; D call uncertain. The CDR3 length is 14 residues. Trimming pared 3 bases from V and 7 bases from J, leaving 13 bases between. The CDR3 loop is CASSFLRWGNEQFF. The CDR3 coding sequence is TGTGCCAGCAGTTTCTTGCGCTGGGGTAATGAGCAGTTCTTC.

The rearrangement uses TRBV24-1 and TRBJ2-3, with 9 bases lining up with TRBD2. CDR1 is KGHDR, CDR2 SFDVKD, per germline. With V trimmed by 11 bases and J by 4 bases, 12 bases remained unmatched. The CDR3 is made up of 15 amino acids. CDR3 protein: CAIGRSGLASDTQYF. CDR3 bases: TGTGCCATCGGACGCTCGGGACTAGCTTCAGATACGCAGTATTTT.

This clonotype was counted a few times. The V gene is TRBV11-2, the J gene TRBJ1-5, with D possibly being TRBD1 (5 bases). V lost 4 bases and J 4 bases, leaving 8 bases between the germline ends. Germline V gives CDR1 SGHAT, CDR2 FQNNGV. The CDR3 runs to 13 residues. CDR3 region: CASSSRANQPQHF. CDR3 nucleotide sequence: TGTGCCAGCAGCTCCAGGGCGAATCAGCCCCAGCATTTT.

The DNA of the CDR3 is TGCAGTGCTCGGGGGACAGTTGGAGATACGCAGTATTTT. Translated: CSARGTVGDTQYF. The gene calls are TRBV20-1 and TRBJ2-3; a weak D match, TRBD1 (7 bases). CDR1 and CDR2 from the germline V gene are DFQATT and SNEGSKA (reference sequence). The CDR3 runs 13 residues. V was clipped by 5 bases and J by 5 bases, with 14 bases between them.

There are a few counts of this clonotype. The chain has TRBV28 and TRBJ2-7, with D perhaps assigned TRBD1 or TRBD2 (5 bases each). V lost 6 bases and J 6 bases, leaving 24 bases between the germline ends. This CDR3 region has 16 residues. From germline, CDR1 is MDHEN and CDR2 SYDVKM. Written as DNA, the CDR3 is TGTGCCAGCAGCCCAGGGTCTGTAGGCCGACGGGGCGAGCAGTACGTC. This codes for CASSPGSVGRRGEQYV.

This sequence joins TRBV7-9 and TRBJ1-2; 7 nucleotides line up with TRBD1. Per germline, CDR1 SEHNR and CDR2 FQNEAQ (reference sequence). The CDR3 is 16 residues long. V was clipped by 5 bases and J by 5 bases; unmatched bases: 14. CDR3 nucleotides: TGTGCCAGCAGCCCGGGACAGCAAGTTCTTGGATATGGCTACACCTTC. Translation: CASSPGQQVLGYGYTF.

The V call is TRBV20-1, the J call TRBJ2-3, with TRBD2 matching over 15 bases. V dropped 6 bases and J dropped 0; count of bases not matched to a gene: 7. CDR3 size: 17 residues. Germline-derived CDR1 and CDR2 are DFQATT and SNEGSKA (reference sequence). CDR3 DNA: TGCAGTGCCCCCGGGACTAGCGGGGGGTTTAGCACAGATACGCAGTATTTT. Amino acid sequence: CSAPGTSGGFSTDTQYF.

This clonotype has more than one count but fewer than ten. The CDR3 spells CASRQTGMETQYF. CDR3 nucleotide sequence: TGTGCCAGCAGACAGACAGGGATGGAGACCCAGTACTTC. This chain links TRBV7-2 with TRBJ2-5, with 7 bases matching TRBD1. V was pared by 6 bases and J by 5 bases, with 6 bases of the junction left unmatched. Per the germline V gene, CDR1 is SGHTA and CDR2 is FQGNSA. The CDR3 covers 13 residues.

Only one count was recorded for this clonotype. The chain employs TRBV5-1 and TRBJ1-1, with 7 bases matching TRBD1. With 4 bases clipped from V and 5 bases from J, the junction kept 8 bases outside the gene matches. The CDR3 consists of 14 residues. Germline-derived CDR1 and CDR2 are SGHRS and YFSETQ. In DNA form, the CDR3 reads TGCGCCAGCAGCACCACAGGGGCGCGAACTGAAGCTTTCTTT. Its translation is CASSTTGARTEAFF.

The gene calls are TRBV7-2 and TRBJ2-7; 8 bases agree with TRBD2. Germline CDR1 reads SGHTA; CDR2 reads FQGNSA. With V trimmed by 2 bases and J by 1 base, 4 bases remained unmatched. This CDR3 has 15 residues. CDR3 coding DNA: TGTGCCAGCAGCTTAAGGGCTAGCGGGTCCTACGAGCAGTACTTC. This codes for CASSLRASGSYEQYF. The complete variable domain, with remaining parts taken from reference TRBV7-2 and TRBJ2-7, reads GAGVSQSPSNKVTEKGKDVELRCDPISGHTALYWYRQSLGQGLEFLIYFQGNSAPDKSGLPSDRFSAERTGGSVSTLTIQRTQQEDSAVYLCASSLRASGSYEQYFGPGTRLTVT.

This clonotype has just a few counts. For the CDR3, the DNA is TGTGCCACCAGTGATTCCCCGGACAGGGGCGAGACCCAGTACTTC. This encodes CATSDSPDRGETQYF. The chain employs TRBV24-1 and TRBJ2-5; 9 bases agree with TRBD1. CDR3 size: 15 residues. The V gene's germline CDR1 is KGHDR and CDR2 SFDVKD. J gave up 5 bases and V 2 bases, and 5 bases lay outside the gene matches.

This clonotype was seen only once. The genes are TRBV1 and TRBJ2-7. TRBV1 is a pseudogene locus. The CDR3 totals 14 residues. CDR3 in DNA: TGCACCAGCAGCCTAGCGACACCTCTCTACGAGCAGTACGTC. Protein sequence: CTSSLATPLYEQYV.

The table lists this clonotype with a few counts. This rearrangement joins TRBV9 to TRBJ2-5; a weak D match, TRBD1 (6 bases). The CDR3 length is 15 residues. V lost 4 bases to trimming and J lost 1 base, with 14 bases between them. Germline assignment: CDR1 SGDLS and CDR2 YYNGEE. CDR3 sequence (DNA): TGTGCCAGCAGCCCCCCCCAGGGGACCCAAGAGACCCAGTACTTC. Translated, it gives CASSPPQGTQETQYF.

This rearrangement joins TRBV9 to TRBJ2-3, with TRBD2 matching over 10 bases. CDR1 is SGDLS and CDR2 is YYNGEE in the germline V gene. This CDR3 is built from 15 residues. J lost 4 bases, V lost 1 base, and 3 bases had no gene match. In DNA form, the CDR3 reads TGTGCCAGCAGCGTAACTAGCGGGGTCGCAGATACGCAGTATTTT. Its protein is CASSVTSGVADTQYF.

This clonotype was seen more than once but under ten times. The chain uses TRBV12-3 or TRBV12-4 and TRBJ1-2, with 7 bases matching TRBD1. Trimming cost V 5 bases and J 5 bases; bases outside gene matches: 2. The CDR3 is 12 residues long. DNA for the CDR3: TGTGCCAGCAGTCCACAGGGGTATGGCTACACCTTC. It specifies CASSPQGYGYTF.